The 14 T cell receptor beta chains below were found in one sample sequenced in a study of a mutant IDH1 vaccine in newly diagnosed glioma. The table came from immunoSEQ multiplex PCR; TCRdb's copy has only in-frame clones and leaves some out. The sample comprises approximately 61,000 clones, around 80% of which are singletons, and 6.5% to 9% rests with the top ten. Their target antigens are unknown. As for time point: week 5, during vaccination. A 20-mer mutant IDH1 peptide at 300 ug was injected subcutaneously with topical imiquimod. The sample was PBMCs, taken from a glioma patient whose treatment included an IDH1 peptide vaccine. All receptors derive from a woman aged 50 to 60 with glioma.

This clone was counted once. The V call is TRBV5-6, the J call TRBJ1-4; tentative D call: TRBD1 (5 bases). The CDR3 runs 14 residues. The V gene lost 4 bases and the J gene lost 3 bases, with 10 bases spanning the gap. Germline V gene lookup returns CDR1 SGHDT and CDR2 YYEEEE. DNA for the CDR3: TGTGCCAGCAGCCTTGGAGGGGCTAATGAAAAACTGTTTTTT. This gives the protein CASSLGGANEKLFF.

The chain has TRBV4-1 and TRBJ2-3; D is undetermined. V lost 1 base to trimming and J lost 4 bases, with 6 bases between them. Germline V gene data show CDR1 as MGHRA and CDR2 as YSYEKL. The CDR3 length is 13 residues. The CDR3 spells CASSQVPADTQYF. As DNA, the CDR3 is TGCGCCAGCAGCCAAGTCCCAGCAGATACGCAGTATTTT.

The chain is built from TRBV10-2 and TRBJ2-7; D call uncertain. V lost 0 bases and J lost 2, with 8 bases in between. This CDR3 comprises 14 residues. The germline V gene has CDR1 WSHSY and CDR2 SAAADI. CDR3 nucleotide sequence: TGCGCCAGCAGTGAGTCCCCCTACGCCTACGAGCAGTACTTC. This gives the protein CASSESPYAYEQYF.

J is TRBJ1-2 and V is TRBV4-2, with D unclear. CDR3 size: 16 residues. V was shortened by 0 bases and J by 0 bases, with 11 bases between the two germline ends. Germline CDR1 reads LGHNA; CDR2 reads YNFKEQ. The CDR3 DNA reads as TGTGCCAGCAGCCAAGATGAGGGAGGAGCTAACTATGGCTACACCTTC. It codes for CASSQDEGGANYGYTF.

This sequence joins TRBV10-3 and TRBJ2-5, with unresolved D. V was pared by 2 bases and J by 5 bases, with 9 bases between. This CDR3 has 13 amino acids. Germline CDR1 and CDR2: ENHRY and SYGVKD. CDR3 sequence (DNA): TGTGCCATCAGTGAGCAGGTTCGGGAGACCCAGTACTTC. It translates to CAISEQVRETQYF.

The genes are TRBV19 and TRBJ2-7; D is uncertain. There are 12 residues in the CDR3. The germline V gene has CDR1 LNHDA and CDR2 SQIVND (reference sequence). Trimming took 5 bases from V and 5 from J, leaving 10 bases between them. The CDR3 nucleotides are TGTGCCAGTAGTTGGGGTCCCGACGAGCAGTACTTC. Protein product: CASSWGPDEQYF.

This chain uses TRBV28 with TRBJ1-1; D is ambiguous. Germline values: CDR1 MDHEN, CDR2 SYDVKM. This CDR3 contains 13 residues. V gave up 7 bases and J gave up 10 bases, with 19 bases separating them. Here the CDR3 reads CASTPALPPGAFF. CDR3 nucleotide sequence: TGTGCCAGCACGCCGGCACTCCCCCCCGGAGCTTTCTTT.

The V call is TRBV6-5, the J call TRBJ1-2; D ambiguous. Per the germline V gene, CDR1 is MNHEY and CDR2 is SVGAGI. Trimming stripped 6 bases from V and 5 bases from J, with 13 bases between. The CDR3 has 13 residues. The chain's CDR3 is CASRTIGIYGYTF. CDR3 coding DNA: TGTGCCAGCAGAACCATCGGGATTTATGGCTACACCTTC.

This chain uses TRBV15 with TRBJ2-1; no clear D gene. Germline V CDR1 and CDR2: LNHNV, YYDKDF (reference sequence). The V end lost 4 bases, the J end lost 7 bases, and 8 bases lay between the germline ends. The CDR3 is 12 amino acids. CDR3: CATSTGRNEQFF. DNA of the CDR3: TGTGCCACCAGCACCGGACGGAATGAGCAGTTCTTC.

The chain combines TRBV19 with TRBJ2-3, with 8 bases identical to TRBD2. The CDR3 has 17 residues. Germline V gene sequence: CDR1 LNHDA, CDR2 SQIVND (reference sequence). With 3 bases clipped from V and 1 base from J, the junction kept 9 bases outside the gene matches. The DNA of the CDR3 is TGTGCCAGTAGTATCCGCGGGGCGGGGGGTGGCACAGATACGCAGTATTTT. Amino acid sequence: CASSIRGAGGGTDTQYF.

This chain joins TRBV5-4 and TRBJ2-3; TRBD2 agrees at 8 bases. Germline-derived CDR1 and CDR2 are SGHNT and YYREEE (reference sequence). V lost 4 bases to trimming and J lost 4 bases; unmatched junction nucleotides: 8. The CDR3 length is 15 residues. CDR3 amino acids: CASSRTGGPADTQYF. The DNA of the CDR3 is TGTGCCAGCAGCCGAACGGGGGGGCCCGCAGATACGCAGTATTTT.

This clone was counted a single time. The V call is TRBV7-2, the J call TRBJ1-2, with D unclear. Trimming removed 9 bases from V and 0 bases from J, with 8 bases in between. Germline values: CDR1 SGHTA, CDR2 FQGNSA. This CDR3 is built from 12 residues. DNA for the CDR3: TGTGCCAGGGAGAAAGCTAACTATGGCTACACCTTC. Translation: CAREKANYGYTF.

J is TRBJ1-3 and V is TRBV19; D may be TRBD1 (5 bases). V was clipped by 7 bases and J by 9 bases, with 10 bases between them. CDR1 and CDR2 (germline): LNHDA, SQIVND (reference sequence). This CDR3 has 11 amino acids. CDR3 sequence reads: CASTNGATIYF. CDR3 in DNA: TGTGCCAGTACGAATGGGGCCACCATATATTTT.

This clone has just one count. DNA of the CDR3: TGTGCCAGCAGCGGGCGAGGTGGCTACACCTTC. It yields the protein CASSGRGGYTF. This chain connects TRBV11-2 to TRBJ1-2, with unresolved D. V lost 5 bases and J 7 bases, leaving 8 bases between the germline ends. Germline CDR1 reads SGHAT; CDR2 reads FQNNGV. The CDR3 is 11 residues long.